The 14 T cell receptor beta chains below were found in one sample sequenced in a study of Graves' ophthalmopathy and Graves' hyperthyroidism. From RNA, the CDR3 regions of TCR beta chains were amplified and sequenced. Amplification began with first-round RT-PCR using HTBI primers, then second-round multiplex PCR was performed. TCRdb itself ran the multiplex PCR reads through MiXCR, one entry per CDR3 protein. The table records over a million distinct CDR3 sequences, 35% to 45% of them present only once. The specimen sequenced was peripheral blood or thyroid tissue (not recorded which). Receptors originate from an adult man with Graves' hyperthyroidism.

The chain combines TRBV15 with TRBJ1-4, with D maybe TRBD1 (6 bases). The CDR3 spans 14 residues. Deletions cut 1 base from V and 8 bases from J, with 11 bases between. CDR1 LNHNV and CDR2 YYDKDF come from the germline V gene (reference sequence). CDR3: CATSRVGGGEKLFF. CDR3 sequence (DNA): TGTGCCACCAGCAGAGTTGGGGGCGGCGAAAAACTGTTTTTT.

This clonotype has only a few counts. The chain uses TRBV6-2 or TRBV6-3 and TRBJ2-7, with 7 nucleotides matching TRBD1. CDR3 length equals 15 residues. With 6 bases clipped from V and 4 bases from J, the junction kept 12 bases outside the gene matches. Germline CDR1 reads MNHEY; CDR2 reads SVGEGT. CDR3 sequence (DNA): TGTGCCAGCAGCTTTCCCCGGGACAGTCCTTACGAGCAGTACTTC. Its translation is CASSFPRDSPYEQYF.

The CDR3 here is CASSPRTVSGNTIYF. The CDR3, as DNA: TGTGCCAGCAGCCCTAGGACAGTCTCTGGAAACACCATATATTTT. The rearrangement uses TRBV12-3 or TRBV12-4 and TRBJ1-3; D is possibly TRBD1 (6 bases). Trimming removed 6 bases at V and 0 bases at J, with 12 bases between. This CDR3 is 15 amino acids long.

This clonotype was recorded at least ten times. This rearrangement joins TRBV6-5 to TRBJ2-5; the D gene is possibly TRBD1 (6 bases). V gave up 6 bases and J gave up 4 bases, with 12 bases separating them. The CDR3 runs 13 residues. Germline lookup yields CDR1 MNHEY and CDR2 SVGAGI. CDR3 residues: CASSARQVETQYF. CDR3 DNA: TGTGCCAGCAGCGCCCGACAGGTAGAGACCCAGTACTTC.

The sample holds many counts of this clonotype. The J gene is TRBJ1-1, the V gene TRBV19; D is uncertain. The CDR3 length is 14 residues. V was shortened by 3 bases and J by 2 bases, with 10 bases between the two germline ends. Germline assignment: CDR1 LNHDA and CDR2 SQIVND (reference sequence). The CDR3 DNA sequence: TGTGCCAGTAGTATCCCACCCCCAAACACTGAAGCTTTCTTT. Translation gives CASSIPPPNTEAFF.

Points on this clonotype: Being one base from a much bigger clone, this may be a read error. The V and J genes are TRBV12-3 or TRBV12-4 and TRBJ2-7; D gene ambiguous. The CDR3 covers 12 residues. With 6 bases removed from V and 6 bases from J, the gap between germline ends came to 12 bases. CDR3 amino acids: CASSASSSEQYF. For the CDR3, the DNA is TGTGCCAGCAGCGCATCTTCAAGCGAGCAGTACTTC.

Turning to this clonotype: At one end, the junction sequence differs from germline, possibly due to a read error. The rearrangement links TRBV9 to TRBJ1-6; the D is unclear. Germline V gene lookup returns CDR1 SGDLS and CDR2 YYNGEE. The CDR3 is made up of 14 amino acids. The CDR3 loop reads CASSPNRGNPPLHF. CDR3 nucleotides: TGTGCCAGCAGCCCAAATAGAGGTAATCCACCCCTCCACTTT.

The chain joins TRBV5-6 to TRBJ2-7, with D perhaps assigned TRBD1 or TRBD2 (6 bases each). The CDR3 has 21 amino acids. CDR1 is SGHDT and CDR2 is YYEEEE in the germline V gene. The V and J ends lost 3 bases and 3 bases respectively, with 34 bases between them. The CDR3 is CASSSLPQKQGLLRAGYEQYF. DNA of the CDR3: TGTGCCAGCAGCTCCTTGCCCCAGAAACAGGGACTCCTACGAGCGGGCTACGAGCAGTACTTC.

This rearrangement joins TRBV7-3 to TRBJ2-7; D gene ambiguous. Germline V lookup: CDR1 SGHTA, CDR2 FQGTGA. CDR3 size: 13 residues. V shed 7 bases and J shed 2 bases, with 12 bases lying between them. CDR3 in amino acids: CASTLTYAYEQYF. CDR3 sequence (DNA): TGTGCCAGCACCCTGACATACGCCTACGAGCAGTACTTC.

The chain has TRBV29-1 and TRBJ1-3; D is perhaps TRBD1 (5 bases). From germline, CDR1 is SQVTM and CDR2 ANQGSEA. With 0 bases removed from V and 4 bases from J, the gap between germline ends came to 7 bases. The CDR3 length is 13 residues. CDR3 sequence (DNA): TGCAGCGTTGAAGATCGGGGGGGAAACACCATATATTTT. Translation gives CSVEDRGGNTIYF.

This clonotype was recorded at least ten times. The germline gene is not matched at one end of the junction; a read error may be the cause. The rearrangement links TRBV5-1 to TRBJ2-7; 9 bases match TRBD1. The CDR3 sequence is 14 residues long. From germline, CDR1 is SGHRS and CDR2 YFSETQ. The CDR3 protein is CASSSQGATYEQYF. The CDR3 nucleotides read TGTGCCAGCAGCTCACAGGGGGCCACCTACGAGCAGTACTTC.

The chain has TRBV10-3 and TRBJ2-7, with 10 bases that match TRBD2. Germline values: CDR1 ENHRY, CDR2 SYGVKD. J lost 7 bases, V lost 6 bases, and 9 bases had no gene match. The CDR3 loop spans 14 amino acids. CDR3 bases: TGTGCCATCAGGCTAGCGGGAGCGACGGGGGAGCAGTACTTC. This encodes CAIRLAGATGEQYF.

This clonotype was recorded at least ten times. The J gene is TRBJ2-7, the V gene TRBV2, with D possibly being TRBD2 (6 bases). Germline V gene data show CDR1 as SNHLY and CDR2 as FYNNEI. V was trimmed by 6 bases and J by 2 bases, leaving 14 bases between them. The CDR3 extends over 14 amino acids. CDR3 nucleotide sequence: TGTGCCAGCAGCGTCGCGGCTAGCGCCTACGAGCAGTACTTC. It yields the protein CASSVAASAYEQYF. Combining the CDR3 with reference TRBV2 and TRBJ2-7 gives the whole variable domain EPEVTQTPSHQVTQMGQEVILRCVPISNHLYFYWYRQILGQKVEFLVSFYNNEISEKSEIFDDQFSVERPDGSNFTLKIRSTKLEDSAMYFCASSVAASAYEQYFGPGTRLTVT.

The chain couples TRBV5-1 to TRBJ2-7; D assignment may be TRBD1 or TRBD2 (5 bases each). The germline V and J ends were trimmed by 6 bases and 5 bases, with 18 bases remaining between them. CDR1 SGHRS and CDR2 YFSETQ come from the germline V gene. This CDR3 has 14 residues. The CDR3 DNA is TGCGCCAGCACGTCGTCGGGGCCGTTTAACGAGCAGTACTTC. As protein: CASTSSGPFNEQYF.